This T cell receptor beta chain was profiled in a study of post-analysis software for immune sequencing data. Notes on the study in general: By F measure, strong co-clustering occurred among samples prepared in the same batch. A few TRBV segments occurring more often in patients than controls included TRBV5-6, TRBV5-1 and TRBV20-1.

The library was made from cDNA and included unique molecular identifiers. There were 1 to 10 million T cells, and approximately 480,000 cDNA molecules came from them. TCRdb re-derived calls from the PCR reads in MiXCR, one entry per CDR3 protein. The repertoire holds roughly 600,000 distinct CDR3 sequences, with roughly 46% as singletons. This clonotype showed up just a few times. Its antigen is unknown. V lost 0 bases, J lost 0 bases, and 6 bases lay in between. This CDR3 has 16 amino acids. Germline-derived CDR1 and CDR2 are LGHNA and YNFKEQ. This receptor was identified in a girl between 5 and 17 years old with multiple sclerosis. Sequenced input: blood. This sequence joins TRBV4-2 and TRBJ2-6; the D is unclear. The CDR3 region is CASSQDNNSGANVLTF. CDR3 nucleotides: TGTGCCAGCAGCCAAGATAACAACTCTGGGGCCAACGTCCTGACTTTC.